The following is a T cell receptor (beta chain) sequence with its context. The antigen is not known. The CDR3 contains 14 residues. Trimming removed 3 bases at V and 10 bases at J, with 18 bases between. Germline values: CDR1 KGHSH, CDR2 LQKENI. This sample is drawn from a study of regulatory dendritic cells for organ transplantation. Using immunoSEQ multiplex PCR, the repertoire was profiled, and TCRdb retains in-frame clones only, with some absent. The sample has 12,000 or so clones; 74% are singletons. The study's findings and limits: Memory CD8+ clonal expansion seemed more limited with regulatory than mature dendritic cells. Naive CD4+ and CD8+ repertoires were highly diverse; memory CD8+ was most oligoclonal.

Sorted subsets were CFSE-labeled and cultured less than 6 days with allogeneic dendritic cells. FACS sorted CD4+ or CD8+ T cells into CD45RA+ naive and CD45RO+ memory. The gene calls are TRBV18 and TRBJ1-2; TRBD1 is a possible D gene (6 bases). The clonotype originates from a human donor in good health. Sequencing was performed on naive CD4+ T cells from blood cultured with regulatory dendritic cells. The subset denotes: CD45RA+ naive T cells. The CDR3, as DNA: TGTGCCAGCTCACCTGGACAGCAACCTATTGACTACACCTTC. This translates into CASSPGQQPIDYTF. The entire variable domain, with the rest obtained from reference TRBV18 and TRBJ1-2, is as follows: NAGVMQNPRHLVRRRGQEARLRCSPMKGHSHVYWYRQLPEEGLKFMVYLQKENIIDESGMPKERFSAEFPKEGPSILRIQQVVRGDSAAYFCASSPGQQPIDYTFGSGTRLTVV.